This T cell receptor beta chain was documented in a study of T cell changes during pregnancy in multiple sclerosis. Clones were read by immunoSEQ multiplex PCR, and TCRdb kept only the in-frame ones, dropping some. The sample has about 97,000 clones; 90% are singletons. This clone appeared a single time. The germline V gene encodes CDR1 LNHNV and CDR2 YYDKDF (reference sequence). The CDR3 totals 15 residues. With 2 bases removed from V and 7 bases from J, the gap between germline ends came to 12 bases. The sequence was collected from a female donor in good health, enrolled as a control in a pregnancy study. The V and J genes are TRBV15 and TRBJ1-6, with D maybe TRBD1 (6 bases). The starting material was peripheral blood, obtained in the second trimester of pregnancy. The CDR3 sequence is CATSRNRAWNSPLHF. The CDR3 coding sequence is TGTGCCACCAGCAGAAACAGGGCATGGAATTCACCCCTCCACTTT.